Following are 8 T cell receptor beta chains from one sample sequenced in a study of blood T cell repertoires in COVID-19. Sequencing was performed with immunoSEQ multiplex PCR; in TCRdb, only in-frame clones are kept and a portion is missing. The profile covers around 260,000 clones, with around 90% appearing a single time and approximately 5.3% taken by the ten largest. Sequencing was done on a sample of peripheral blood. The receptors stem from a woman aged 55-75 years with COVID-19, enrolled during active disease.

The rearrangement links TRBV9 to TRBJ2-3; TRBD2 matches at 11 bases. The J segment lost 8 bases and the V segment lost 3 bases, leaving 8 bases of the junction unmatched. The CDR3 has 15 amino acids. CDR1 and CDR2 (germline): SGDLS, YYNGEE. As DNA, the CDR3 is TGTGCCAGCAGCGCCCTAGCGGGAGGCCCGAGTACGCAGTATTTT. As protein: CASSALAGGPSTQYF.

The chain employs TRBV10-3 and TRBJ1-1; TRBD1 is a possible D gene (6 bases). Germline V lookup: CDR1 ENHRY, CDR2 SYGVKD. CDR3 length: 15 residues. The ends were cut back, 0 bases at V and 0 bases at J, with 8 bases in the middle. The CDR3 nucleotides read TGTGCCATCAGTGAGTCCGGACAGATGAACACTGAAGCTTTCTTT. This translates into CAISESGQMNTEAFF.

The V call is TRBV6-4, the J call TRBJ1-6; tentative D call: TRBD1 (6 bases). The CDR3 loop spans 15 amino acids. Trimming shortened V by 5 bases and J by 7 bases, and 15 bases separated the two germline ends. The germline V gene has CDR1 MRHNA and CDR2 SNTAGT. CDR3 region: CASSRAGDGNSPLHF. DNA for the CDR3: TGTGCCAGCAGTCGGGCAGGGGACGGAAATTCACCCCTCCACTTT.

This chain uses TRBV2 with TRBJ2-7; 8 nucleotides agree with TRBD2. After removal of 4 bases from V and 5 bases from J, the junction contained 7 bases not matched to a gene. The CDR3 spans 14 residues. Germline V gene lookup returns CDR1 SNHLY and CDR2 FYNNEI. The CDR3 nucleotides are TGTGCCAGCAGTGTAAGTAGCGGGAAGAACGAGCAGTACTTC. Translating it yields CASSVSSGKNEQYF.

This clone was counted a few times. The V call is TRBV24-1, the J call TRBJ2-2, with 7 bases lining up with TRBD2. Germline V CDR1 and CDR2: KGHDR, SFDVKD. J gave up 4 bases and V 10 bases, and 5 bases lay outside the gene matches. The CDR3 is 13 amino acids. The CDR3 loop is CATLGGGTGELFF. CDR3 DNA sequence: TGTGCCACGTTGGGGGGGGGCACCGGGGAGCTGTTTTTT.

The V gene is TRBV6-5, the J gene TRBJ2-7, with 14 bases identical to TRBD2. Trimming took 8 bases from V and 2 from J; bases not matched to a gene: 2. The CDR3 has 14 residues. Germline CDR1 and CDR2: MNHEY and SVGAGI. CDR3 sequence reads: CASQTSGGAYEQYF. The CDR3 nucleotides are TGTGCCAGCCAGACTAGCGGGGGGGCCTACGAGCAGTACTTC.

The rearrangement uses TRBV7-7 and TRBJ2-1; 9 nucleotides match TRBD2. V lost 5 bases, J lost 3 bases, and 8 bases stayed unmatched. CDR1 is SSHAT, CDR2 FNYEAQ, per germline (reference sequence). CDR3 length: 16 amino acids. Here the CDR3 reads CASSALTSGYYNEQFF. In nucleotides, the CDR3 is TGTGCCAGCAGCGCTTTAACTAGCGGGTACTACAATGAGCAGTTCTTC.

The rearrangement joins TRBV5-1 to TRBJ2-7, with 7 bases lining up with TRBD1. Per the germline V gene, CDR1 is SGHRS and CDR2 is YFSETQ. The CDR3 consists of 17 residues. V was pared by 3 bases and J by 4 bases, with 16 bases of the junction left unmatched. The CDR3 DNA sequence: TGCGCCAGCAGCTCCGTCCTATCCGGGACAGCGACTTACGAGCAGTACTTC. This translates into CASSSVLSGTATYEQYF. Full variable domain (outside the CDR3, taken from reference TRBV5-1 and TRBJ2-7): KAGVTQTPRYLIKTRGQQVTLSCSPISGHRSVSWYQQTPGQGLQFLFEYFSETQRNKGNFPGRFSGRQFSNSRSEMNVSTLELGDSALYLCASSSVLSGTATYEQYFGPGTRLTVT.